The rows below give T cell receptor beta chains drawn from one sample of a study of T cell repertoires in cytomegalovirus infection. TCRdb called the reads again in MiXCR, with one record for every CDR3 protein. The table lists more than 45,000 distinct CDR3 sequences, over 15% of them singletons. Antigen specificity for these receptors is unknown. The sequences come from CD8+ T cells from cultured PBMCs, collected from culture after CMV antigen stimulation. These receptors were taken from a human donor in good health (CMV status not recorded). Some clones in this sample may be carry-over from other donors' samples. CDR3s leave out the opening cysteine and the closing phenylalanine or tryptophan.

v_call	j_call	cdr3_aa
TRBV7-2	TRBJ2-7	ASSLGGGFYEQY
TRBV6-6	TRBJ1-1	ASIRTVENTEAF
TRBV29-1	TRBJ2-4	SVEVTGGGKNIQY
TRBV7-9	TRBJ2-6	ASSYTTGQGRPSGANVLT
TRBV2	TRBJ1-1	ASAAPGGNTEAF
TRBV28	TRBJ2-3	ASSSLLAGVKDTQY
TRBV18	TRBJ1-1	ASSPTAVDTEAF
TRBV12-3/TRBV12-4	TRBJ1-6	ASSFQQLGAPLH
TRBV19	TRBJ1-1	ASTPRQFMNTEAF
TRBV28	TRBJ1-2	GSARSVLSDYT
TRBV20-1	TRBJ2-7	SARGIWESTYEQY
TRBV28	TRBJ1-5	ASRARVGNQPQH
TRBV7-2	TRBJ2-5	ASRGRLAGGPWEETQY
TRBV7-1	TRBJ2-1	ASSSRVSSYNEQF
TRBV7-8	TRBJ2-7	ASSLAQGIDEQY
TRBV6-1	TRBJ1-2	ASSDRWEGYGYT
TRBV30	TRBJ1-2	AWSCNLGRGYT
TRBV7-9	TRBJ2-7	ASSTRDRGAYEQY
TRBV6-1	TRBJ2-1	ASSEEGLGVAGRYNYNEQF
TRBV13	TRBJ1-5	ASSLGPNQPQH
TRBV9	TRBJ1-2	ASSGTQHYGYT
TRBV29-1	TRBJ2-2	SSGSGKAGELF
TRBV7-8	TRBJ2-1	AGRASGSYNEQF
TRBV7-2	TRBJ1-2	ASSLAHSPLTDYGYT
TRBV7-6	TRBJ2-7	ASSLSGLSSYEQY
TRBV5-6	TRBJ2-7	ASIPWSSGGLYEQY
TRBV6-2/TRBV6-3	TRBJ2-3	ASSLESGSGTDTQY
TRBV19	TRBJ2-1	ASSAASGSYNEQF
TRBV7-6	TRBJ2-1	ASSEESGVDYNEQF
TRBV7-2	TRBJ2-3	ASSLVARNTDTQY
TRBV6-6	TRBJ2-3	ASRTRPDRGTDTQY
TRBV14	TRBJ1-1	ASSQIGGLNTEAF
TRBV12-3/TRBV12-4	TRBJ2-5	ASSVDRVRETQY
TRBV6-1	TRBJ2-7	ASSVPGQRLDEQY
TRBV4-1	TRBJ1-5	ASSQIMGFNQPQH
TRBV7-9	TRBJ1-5	ASSLAGSHQPQH
TRBV15	TRBJ1-2	AVAMTDGYT
TRBV20-1	TRBJ1-2	SASRGNSRGYT
TRBV12-3/TRBV12-4	TRBJ2-7	ASSLGQLSYEQY
TRBV6-5	TRBJ1-1	ASSSGLSTEAF
TRBV7-2	TRBJ2-5	ASSYSSGGQETQY
TRBV14	TRBJ2-7	ASSRRDSIYEQY
TRBV7-9	TRBJ1-5	ASSFGTVNQPQH
TRBV19	TRBJ2-1	ASSIEAPAYNEQF
TRBV7-9	TRBJ2-5	ASSSPQETQY
TRBV7-2	TRBJ2-4	ASSLEGSPIQY
TRBV27	TRBJ2-4	ASSSRENRDSKNIQY
TRBV12-3/TRBV12-4	TRBJ2-1	ASTAGAEQF
TRBV7-4	TRBJ2-7	ASSPRPGTGVYEQY
TRBV7-9	TRBJ2-1	ASSLSGGYNEQF
TRBV7-2	TRBJ1-3	ASSPGRGSGNTIY
TRBV28	TRBJ2-7	ASSLSPADSYEQY
TRBV19	TRBJ2-7	ASSSGTNFMHEQY
TRBV2	TRBJ2-7	ASRRQGPAYEQY